This TCR beta chain comes out of a study of cytomegalovirus exposure and HLA in healthy donors. Points from the study as a whole: Several of the most significant clusters were apparently associated with common viral pathogens in a later analysis. Reportedly, HLA-A and HLA-B alleles of most subjects were accurately predicted from TCR beta.

This clone appeared a few times. Antigen specificity is unknown. The PCR ran on 60 Vbeta and 13 Jbeta primers. As processed by the authors: The authors later counted some 76 million unique TCR beta chains, approximately 12 million of them shared. The data were produced by immunoSEQ multiplex PCR, yet TCRdb's version contains in-frame clones alone and is incomplete. Clone size and the V and J calls come from that table; the DNA yielded D and trimming. The data show approximately 290,000 clones, about 80% seen once. Sequencing was carried out using PBMCs. This sequence originates from a girl aged 2 to 10 in good health and CMV-seronegative.

The CDR3 nucleotides are TGTGCCAGCGGCCAGGGGTCTGGCGACAGTCCTAACTATGGCTACACCTTC. Protein: CASGQGSGDSPNYGYTF. The J gene is TRBJ1-2, the V gene TRBV7-9, with D perhaps TRBD1 (6 bases). The germline V gene has CDR1 SEHNR and CDR2 FQNEAQ (reference sequence). The CDR3 length is 17 residues. The V end lost 8 bases, the J end lost 0 bases, and 22 bases lay between the germline ends.